Listed below are T cell receptor beta chains from one sample, sequenced in a study of immune heterogeneity within non-small cell lung tumors. TCRdb re-called the multiplex PCR reads with MiXCR, one entry per CDR3 protein. The table lists under 7,000 distinct CDR3 sequences, 18% of them singletons, with approximately 3.5% in the top ten. The material sequenced was lung tumor tissue. The receptor set was obtained from a man aged 40-49 years with non-small cell lung cancer. CDR3s include the opening cysteine and the closing phenylalanine or tryptophan. Each record gives: V gene, D gene, clone size, J gene, CDR3 protein, CDR3 DNA. The D gene is left open where the match is weak. Part of the rows lack a size; the others show once, few, many or a class for expanded clones.

v_call: TRBV7-3
d_call: TRBD2
clone_size: medium-sized
j_call: TRBJ2-7
cdr3_aa: CASSPRPGSGRSPYEQYF
cdr3_nt: TGTGCCAGCAGCCCCCGGCCGGGGAGCGGGAGGTCCCCCTACGAGCAGTACTTC

v_call: TRBV11-2
d_call: -
clone_size: few
j_call: TRBJ1-4
cdr3_aa: CAGSKQGHRRSVEKLFF
cdr3_nt: TGTGCCGGCAGCAAGCAGGGACATAGACGATCTGTTGAAAAACTGTTTTTT

v_call: TRBV20-1
d_call: -
clone_size: medium-sized
j_call: TRBJ1-2
cdr3_aa: CSSDAPPSNYGYTF
cdr3_nt: TGCAGTTCCGACGCACCGCCCTCTAACTATGGCTACACCTTC

v_call: TRBV20-1
d_call: TRBD1
clone_size: -
j_call: TRBJ1-2
cdr3_aa: CSAPTGNYGYTF
cdr3_nt: TGCAGTGCCCCGACAGGGAACTATGGCTACACCTTC

v_call: TRBV20-1
d_call: -
clone_size: many
j_call: TRBJ2-5
cdr3_aa: CSARLDQGPKTQYF
cdr3_nt: TGCAGTGCTAGACTTGACCAGGGCCCTAAGACCCAGTACTTC

v_call: TRBV7-8
d_call: TRBD1
clone_size: medium-sized
j_call: TRBJ2-7
cdr3_aa: CASSLLGTGYRF
cdr3_nt: TGTGCCAGCAGCTTACTCGGGACAGGGTATAGATTC

v_call: TRBV6-5
d_call: -
clone_size: many
j_call: TRBJ1-1
cdr3_aa: CASSYSIGGGAFF
cdr3_nt: TGTGCCAGCAGTTACTCGATCGGGGGTGGGGCTTTCTTT

v_call: TRBV2
d_call: -
clone_size: medium-sized
j_call: TRBJ1-1
cdr3_aa: CASSEQTNTEAFF
cdr3_nt: TGTGCCAGCAGTGAACAGACGAACACTGAAGCTTTCTTT

v_call: TRBV7-2
d_call: TRBD2
clone_size: many
j_call: TRBJ2-1
cdr3_aa: CASSGGGGKRERTYNEQFF
cdr3_nt: TGTGCCAGCTCCGGTGGTGGGGGGAAGCGGGAGCGTACCTACAATGAGCAGTTCTTC

v_call: TRBV28
d_call: -
clone_size: medium-sized
j_call: TRBJ1-6
cdr3_aa: CASSLEGFYNSPLHF
cdr3_nt: TGTGCCAGCAGTTTAGAGGGTTTCTATAATTCACCCCTCCACTTT

v_call: TRBV19
d_call: -
clone_size: medium-sized
j_call: TRBJ2-7
cdr3_aa: CASSVKQGYEQYF
cdr3_nt: TGTGCCAGTAGTGTAAAACAGGGATACGAGCAGTACTTC

v_call: TRBV20-1
d_call: -
clone_size: medium-sized
j_call: TRBJ2-2
cdr3_aa: CSARGDANTGELFF
cdr3_nt: TGCAGTGCTAGAGGGGACGCGAACACCGGGGAGCTGTTTTTT

v_call: TRBV6-1
d_call: -
clone_size: few
j_call: TRBJ2-5
cdr3_aa: CASSTGAETHYF
cdr3_nt: TGTGCCAGCAGTACGGGTGCCGAGACCCATTACTTC

v_call: TRBV13
d_call: TRBD1
clone_size: medium-sized
j_call: TRBJ2-7
cdr3_aa: CASSLGTGWREQYF
cdr3_nt: TGTGCCAGCAGCTTAGGGACAGGGTGGCGTGAGCAGTACTTC

v_call: TRBV20-1
d_call: -
clone_size: medium-sized
j_call: TRBJ2-3
cdr3_aa: CSAKQGSEADTQYF
cdr3_nt: TGCAGTGCAAAACAGGGATCGGAGGCAGATACGCAGTATTTT

v_call: TRBV28
d_call: TRBD1
clone_size: medium-sized
j_call: TRBJ2-3
cdr3_aa: CASSRWTGGALADTQYF
cdr3_nt: TGTGCCAGCAGTCGTTGGACAGGGGGCGCATTGGCAGATACGCAGTATTTT

v_call: TRBV19
d_call: TRBD1
clone_size: medium-sized
j_call: TRBJ1-1
cdr3_aa: CASSVGTGALNTEAFF
cdr3_nt: TGTGCCAGTAGTGTTGGGACAGGGGCGTTGAACACTGAAGCTTTCTTT

v_call: TRBV11-2
d_call: TRBD1
clone_size: medium-sized
j_call: TRBJ1-1
cdr3_aa: CASRSDRAANSEAFF
cdr3_nt: TGTGCCAGCAGGTCCGACAGGGCCGCGAATTCTGAAGCTTTCTTT

v_call: TRBV19
d_call: -
clone_size: medium-sized
j_call: TRBJ2-2
cdr3_aa: CASSPTNQPGVSGELFF
cdr3_nt: TGTGCCAGTAGTCCCACTAACCAACCAGGGGTCTCCGGGGAGCTGTTTTTT

v_call: TRBV19
d_call: -
clone_size: medium-sized
j_call: TRBJ1-1
cdr3_aa: CASRRGDTEAFF
cdr3_nt: TGTGCCAGCAGAAGGGGCGACACTGAAGCTTTCTTT

v_call: TRBV18
d_call: -
clone_size: medium-sized
j_call: TRBJ2-7
cdr3_aa: CASSPSWTNYEQYF
cdr3_nt: TGTGCCAGCTCACCAAGTTGGACAAACTACGAGCAGTACTTC

v_call: TRBV6-2/TRBV6-3
d_call: -
clone_size: medium-sized
j_call: TRBJ2-4
cdr3_aa: CASSYWKPGLFGSIAKNIQYF
cdr3_nt: TGTGCCAGCAGTTACTGGAAGCCGGGCCTCTTCGGTTCGATAGCCAAAAACATTCAGTACTTC

v_call: TRBV9
d_call: TRBD2
clone_size: few
j_call: TRBJ2-3
cdr3_aa: CASSKGGGDLTDTQYF
cdr3_nt: TGTGCCAGCAGCAAGGGTGGGGGGGACCTAACAGATACGCAGTATTTT

v_call: TRBV20-1
d_call: -
clone_size: medium-sized
j_call: TRBJ1-1
cdr3_aa: CSGVGGIIGNTEAFF
cdr3_nt: TGCAGTGGGGTGGGGGGGATAATAGGGAACACTGAAGCTTTCTTT

v_call: TRBV5-5
d_call: -
clone_size: medium-sized
j_call: TRBJ2-7
cdr3_aa: CASRRLQGYEQYF
cdr3_nt: TGTGCCAGCAGAAGACTACAGGGCTACGAGCAGTACTTC

v_call: TRBV28
d_call: -
clone_size: medium-sized
j_call: TRBJ1-1
cdr3_aa: CAIDRGTEAFF
cdr3_nt: TGTGCCATAGATCGGGGCACTGAAGCTTTCTTT

v_call: TRBV5-1
d_call: TRBD1
clone_size: medium-sized
j_call: TRBJ1-6
cdr3_aa: CASRTGGLASPLHF
cdr3_nt: TGCGCCAGCAGGACAGGGGGCCTTGCTTCACCCCTCCACTTT

v_call: TRBV18
d_call: -
clone_size: medium-sized
j_call: TRBJ1-1
cdr3_aa: CASSPINTGWNTEAFF
cdr3_nt: TGTGCCAGCTCACCAATAAACACAGGATGGAACACTGAAGCTTTCTTT

v_call: TRBV6-1
d_call: -
clone_size: medium-sized
j_call: TRBJ2-3
cdr3_aa: CASSVQPSGTDTQYF
cdr3_nt: TGTGCCAGCAGTGTGCAGCCTAGCGGCACAGATACGCAGTATTTT

v_call: TRBV15
d_call: -
clone_size: -
j_call: TRBJ2-1
cdr3_aa: CATSTLLARNEQFF
cdr3_nt: TGTGCCACCAGCACCCTACTAGCTCGCAATGAGCAGTTCTTC

v_call: TRBV20-1
d_call: -
clone_size: many
j_call: TRBJ2-1
cdr3_aa: CSARDQGRNMREQFF
cdr3_nt: TGCAGTGCTAGAGATCAAGGCAGGAACATGCGTGAGCAGTTCTTC

v_call: TRBV4-3
d_call: -
clone_size: medium-sized
j_call: TRBJ1-5
cdr3_aa: CASSQGMWGNQPQHF
cdr3_nt: TGCGCCAGCAGCCAAGGCATGTGGGGCAATCAGCCCCAGCATTTT

v_call: TRBV19
d_call: TRBD1
clone_size: medium-sized
j_call: TRBJ2-2
cdr3_aa: CAIRQGTNTGELFF
cdr3_nt: TGTGCCATAAGACAGGGTACGAACACCGGGGAGCTGTTTTTT

v_call: TRBV5-1
d_call: -
clone_size: medium-sized
j_call: TRBJ2-5
cdr3_aa: CASSLEGAQYF
cdr3_nt: TGCGCCAGCAGCTTGGAAGGGGCCCAGTACTTC

v_call: TRBV19
d_call: TRBD2
clone_size: -
j_call: TRBJ2-1
cdr3_aa: CASSMSPLAGPYNEQFF
cdr3_nt: TGTGCCAGTAGTATGTCACCACTAGCGGGCCCCTACAATGAGCAGTTCTTC

v_call: TRBV27
d_call: -
clone_size: medium-sized
j_call: TRBJ2-7
cdr3_aa: CASSLDPGAYEQYF
cdr3_nt: TGTGCCAGCAGTTTAGACCCGGGTGCCTACGAGCAGTACTTC

v_call: TRBV7-9
d_call: -
clone_size: medium-sized
j_call: TRBJ2-7
cdr3_aa: CASSLAGSYEQYF
cdr3_nt: TGTGCCAGCAGCTTAGCAGGGAGCTACGAGCAGTACTTC

v_call: TRBV24-1
d_call: TRBD2
clone_size: -
j_call: TRBJ2-3
cdr3_aa: CPTSEPGLADTDTQYF
cdr3_nt: TGTCCCACCAGTGAGCCGGGACTAGCGGACACAGATACGCAGTATTTT

v_call: TRBV12-3/TRBV12-4
d_call: -
clone_size: medium-sized
j_call: TRBJ2-7
cdr3_aa: CASSLTQTNEQYF
cdr3_nt: TGTGCCAGCAGTTTAACCCAAACCAACGAGCAGTACTTC

v_call: TRBV7-9
d_call: -
clone_size: -
j_call: TRBJ2-7
cdr3_aa: CASSLGRPQVLGEHYF
cdr3_nt: TGTGCCAGCAGCTTAGGGCGGCCTCAGGTTTTGGGCGAGCATTACTTC

v_call: TRBV20-1
d_call: -
clone_size: few
j_call: TRBJ2-5
cdr3_aa: CSARVIETQYF
cdr3_nt: TGCAGTGCTAGAGTAATCGAGACCCAGTACTTC

v_call: TRBV20-1
d_call: -
clone_size: medium-sized
j_call: TRBJ1-1
cdr3_aa: CSAPIYMNTEAFF
cdr3_nt: TGCAGTGCTCCTATTTATATGAACACTGAAGCTTTCTTT

v_call: TRBV20-1
d_call: TRBD1
clone_size: -
j_call: TRBJ1-2
cdr3_aa: CSAGGGTGGSGYTF
cdr3_nt: TGCAGTGCCGGGGGGGGGACAGGGGGCTCTGGCTACACCTTC

v_call: TRBV30
d_call: -
clone_size: medium-sized
j_call: TRBJ1-6
cdr3_aa: CAWSVRPAINSPLHF
cdr3_nt: TGTGCCTGGAGTGTACGACCCGCTATTAATTCACCCCTCCACTTT

v_call: TRBV15
d_call: TRBD1
clone_size: medium-sized
j_call: TRBJ2-5
cdr3_aa: CATSLTGRETQYF
cdr3_nt: TGTGCCACCAGTTTGACAGGGCGGGAGACCCAGTACTTC

v_call: TRBV19
d_call: TRBD2
clone_size: many
j_call: TRBJ2-1
cdr3_aa: CASTPRLAGGQVNEQFF
cdr3_nt: TGTGCCAGTACCCCCAGACTAGCGGGAGGGCAAGTTAATGAGCAGTTCTTC

v_call: TRBV28
d_call: -
clone_size: medium-sized
j_call: TRBJ2-3
cdr3_aa: CASSLADTQYF
cdr3_nt: TGTGCCAGCAGTTTAGCTGATACGCAGTATTTT

v_call: TRBV15
d_call: -
clone_size: medium-sized
j_call: TRBJ2-3
cdr3_aa: CATSRVGALRTDTQYF
cdr3_nt: TGTGCCACCAGCAGGGTCGGGGCGCTACGCACAGATACGCAGTATTTT